This is a list of T cell receptor beta chains from one sample in a study of control samples from healthy donors and cancer patients. TCRdb's table, derived via immunoSEQ multiplex PCR, lists solely in-frame clones and lacks some. The sample has about 120,000 clones, roughly 91% seen once; the top ten hold around 8.7%. Sequencing used blood. These TCRs come from a man aged 40-55 years in good health. The CDR3 runs from the conserved cysteine through the conserved F or W. Fields, in order: V gene, clone size, D gene, CDR3 length, J gene, CDR3 protein, CDR3 DNA. A D gene is named only where the DNA matches it firmly. Rows may omit the clone size; those that give it use once, few, many or a size class.

TRBV5-6	NA	TRBD1	14	TRBJ1-4	CASSFRDRDEKLFF	TGTGCCAGCAGCTTCCGGGACAGGGATGAAAAACTGTTTTTT
TRBV19	NA	NA	14	TRBJ1-6	CASSIRQVNSPLHF	TGTGCCAGTAGTATTCGGCAGGTCAATTCACCCCTCCACTTT
TRBV6-5	NA	TRBD1	15	TRBJ2-5	CASSYGQGPGQTQYF	TGTGCCAGCAGTTACGGACAGGGACCGGGGCAGACCCAGTACTTC
TRBV30	once	NA	14	TRBJ1-5	CAWSVRGRGQPQHF	TGTGCCTGGAGTGTACGGGGGAGAGGTCAGCCCCAGCATTTT
TRBV5-1	NA	NA	13	TRBJ1-4	CASRGLTNEKLFF	TGCGCCAGCAGGGGGTTGACTAATGAAAAACTGTTTTTT
TRBV7-3	NA	NA	13	TRBJ2-1	CASSPRTTNEQFF	TGTGCCAGCAGCCCCCGGACCACCAATGAGCAGTTCTTC
TRBV14	NA	NA	15	TRBJ1-1	CASSQDRGGITEAFF	TGTGCCAGCAGCCAAGACAGGGGTGGCATCACTGAAGCTTTCTTT
TRBV7-2	NA	NA	14	TRBJ1-2	CASSLGTASYGYTF	TGTGCCAGCAGCTTAGGAACGGCCTCCTATGGCTACACCTTC
TRBV7-9	NA	TRBD1	14	TRBJ1-4	CASSVRDRGEKLFF	TGTGCCAGCAGCGTCCGGGACAGGGGGGAAAAACTGTTTTTT
TRBV13	NA	NA	15	TRBJ1-1	CASSPRRGGSTEAFF	TGTGCCAGCAGCCCCCGACGGGGGGGGAGCACTGAAGCTTTCTTT
TRBV30	NA	NA	16	TRBJ1-1	CAWSTPALGRSTEAFF	TGTGCCTGGAGTACCCCGGCCCTCGGGAGGAGCACTGAAGCTTTCTTT
TRBV6-5	NA	NA	13	TRBJ1-5	CASSDRFSQPQHF	TGTGCCAGCAGCGACAGGTTTAGTCAGCCCCAGCATTTT
TRBV7-2	NA	NA	16	TRBJ1-2	CASSLAPGKSNYGYTF	TGTGCCAGCAGCTTAGCGCCAGGGAAATCGAACTATGGCTACACCTTC
TRBV12-1	once	NA	14	TRBJ2-4	CASSFGGSKNIQYF	TGTGCCAGCAGCTTTGGGGGTTCCAAAAACATTCAGTACTTC
TRBV4-3	NA	NA	16	TRBJ1-3	CASSLSMSSSGNTIYF	TGCGCCAGCAGCCTTTCCATGTCGAGCTCTGGAAACACCATATATTTT
TRBV18	NA	NA	15	TRBJ1-1	CASARMGGEDTEAFF	TGTGCCAGCGCGCGGATGGGGGGGGAGGACACTGAAGCTTTCTTT
TRBV6-5	once	NA	15	TRBJ1-2	CASRKPGGSYDGYTF	TGTGCCAGCAGAAAACCGGGGGGGTCCTACGATGGCTACACCTTC
TRBV24-1	NA	NA	15	TRBJ1-5	CATSDEKYSNQPQHF	TGTGCCACCAGTGATGAAAAGTATAGCAATCAGCCCCAGCATTTT
TRBV14	NA	NA	13	TRBJ2-4	CASSQVLTGLQYF	TGTGCCAGCAGCCAGGTCCTAACGGGACTTCAGTACTTC
TRBV12-3/TRBV12-4	NA	NA	13	TRBJ1-2	CASSRDPGRGYTF	TGTGCCAGCAGCCGAGACCCTGGCAGAGGCTACACCTTC
TRBV7-2	NA	NA	15	TRBJ2-1	CASSLAESSYNEQFF	TGTGCCAGCAGCCTGGCCGAAAGCTCCTACAATGAGCAGTTCTTC
TRBV7-2	NA	TRBD2	14	TRBJ2-7	CASSQGLVSYEQYF	TGTGCCAGCAGCCAGGGACTAGTCTCCTACGAGCAGTACTTC
TRBV12-3/TRBV12-4	NA	NA	13	TRBJ2-1	CASSHGPINEQFF	TGTGCCAGCAGTCACGGACCGATCAATGAGCAGTTCTTC
TRBV5-1	NA	NA	15	TRBJ2-2	CASSLGRAHTGELFF	TGCGCCAGCAGCCTTGGAAGGGCCCACACCGGGGAGCTGTTTTTT
TRBV4-1	NA	TRBD1	15	TRBJ2-7	CASSEGGTGPYEQYF	TGCGCCAGCAGCGAGGGAGGGACAGGGCCGTACGAGCAGTACTTC
TRBV18	once	TRBD1	16	TRBJ2-7	CASSPAPGTGSYEQYF	TGTGCCAGCTCACCAGCACCCGGGACAGGCTCCTACGAGCAGTACTTC